This note documents a single TCR beta chain sequence. Authors' analysis steps: Amplification with reference gene primers provided the estimates of nucleated cell counts. Data came from immunoSEQ multiplex PCR; TCRdb stores just in-frame clones and leaves some out. V, J and clone size were drawn from that table, and D and trimming were deduced from the DNA. The sample lists around 300,000 clones, 83% occurring once. This specimen belongs to a study of blood T cell repertoires in COVID-19. At the level of the study: T cells, B-cell-depleted T cells, or PBMCs supplied cDNA or gDNA.

The CDR3 sequence is 13 residues long. The junction had 5 bases not matched to a gene; V was cut back by 5 bases and J by 6 bases. The V gene's germline CDR1 is SGHAT and CDR2 FQNNGV. This sequence joins TRBV11-2 and TRBJ2-7, with 9 bases fitting TRBD2. The sequence derives from a woman between 50 and 59 years old who had recovered from COVID-19. Sequencing was done on a sample of peripheral blood. The CDR3: CASSRERGAEQYF. As DNA, the CDR3 is TGTGCCAGCAGCAGAGAGCGGGGGGCCGAGCAGTACTTC. The variable domain in full, completed from reference TRBV11-2 and TRBJ2-7, reads EAGVAQSPRYKIIEKRQSVAFWCNPISGHATLYWYQQILGQGPKLLIQFQNNGVVDDSQLPKDRFSAERLKGVDSTLKIQPAKLEDSAVYLCASSRERGAEQYFGPGTRLTVT.